The rows below give T cell receptor beta chains drawn from one sample of a study of shared clonotypes between healthy human individuals. Assay used: immunoSEQ multiplex PCR; TCRdb lists only in-frame clones, some missing. The sample gives 100,000 or so clones, 68% of which show up once; 24% is in the top ten. What was sequenced was memory CD8+ T cells sorted from blood. The receptor set was obtained from a woman between 25 and 40 years old in good health. Both conserved end residues are part of each CDR3. D genes are given only for firm matches. Size is omitted from some rows. Given values are once, few, many or a class for expanded clones.

v_gene: TRBV18; abundance: -; d_gene: -; j_gene: TRBJ2-3; CDR3nt: TGTGCCAGCTCACCATGGGGGCGGACAACAAGCACAGATACGCAGTATTTT; CDR3aa: CASSPWGRTTSTDTQYF
v_gene: TRBV27; abundance: once; d_gene: TRBD1; j_gene: TRBJ2-6; CDR3nt: TGTGCCAGCAGATTGGGACAGGGGGCTGTTGGGGCCAACGTCCTGACTTTC; CDR3aa: CASRLGQGAVGANVLTF
v_gene: TRBV4-3; abundance: -; d_gene: TRBD2; j_gene: TRBJ2-7; CDR3nt: TGCGCCAGCAGCCAAGTACTAGCGGGAGGGAACTACGAGCAGTACTTC; CDR3aa: CASSQVLAGGNYEQYF
v_gene: TRBV27; abundance: -; d_gene: TRBD1; j_gene: TRBJ1-5; CDR3nt: TGTGCCAGCAGCCCCGGGACAGGCCATCATAGCAATCAGCCCCAGCATTTT; CDR3aa: CASSPGTGHHSNQPQHF
v_gene: TRBV4-1; abundance: -; d_gene: TRBD2; j_gene: TRBJ2-7; CDR3nt: TGCGCCAGCAGCCCGGAACCCTTGTCAGAGACTAGCGGATTTTACGAGCAGTACTTC; CDR3aa: CASSPEPLSETSGFYEQYF
v_gene: TRBV28; abundance: -; d_gene: -; j_gene: TRBJ2-5; CDR3nt: TGTGCCAGCAGTTTATGGGCAGGGACCCAGTACTTC; CDR3aa: CASSLWAGTQYF
v_gene: TRBV27; abundance: -; d_gene: TRBD2; j_gene: TRBJ2-7; CDR3nt: TGTGCCAGCGGGACGGGACTAGCGGGAGAGGGGCAGTACTTC; CDR3aa: CASGTGLAGEGQYF
v_gene: TRBV4-1; abundance: -; d_gene: TRBD2; j_gene: TRBJ2-7; CDR3nt: TGCGCCAGCAGCCATACTAGCGGGAGGGGCTACGAGCAGTACTTC; CDR3aa: CASSHTSGRGYEQYF
v_gene: TRBV7-6; abundance: -; d_gene: -; j_gene: TRBJ2-2; CDR3nt: TGTGCCAGCAGCTTAACAACTAAACTCCCCGGGGAGCTGTTTTTT; CDR3aa: CASSLTTKLPGELFF
v_gene: TRBV5-5; abundance: many; d_gene: -; j_gene: TRBJ2-1; CDR3nt: TGTGCCAGCAGGCCGTGGTGGGAGAGCTCCTACAATGAGCAGTTCTTC; CDR3aa: CASRPWWESSYNEQFF
v_gene: TRBV29-1; abundance: once; d_gene: -; j_gene: TRBJ2-3; CDR3nt: TGCAGCGGGGGCCAAGATACGCAGTATTTT; CDR3aa: CSGGQDTQYF
v_gene: TRBV9; abundance: -; d_gene: TRBD1; j_gene: TRBJ2-7; CDR3nt: TGTGCCAGCAGCGTAGGAGGGGGCAGCGACGAGCAGTACTTC; CDR3aa: CASSVGGGSDEQYF
v_gene: TRBV11-2; abundance: -; d_gene: -; j_gene: TRBJ1-2; CDR3nt: TGTGCCAGCAGCTTATTCCACGGCATCAGCTATGGCTACACCTTC; CDR3aa: CASSLFHGISYGYTF
v_gene: TRBV11-2; abundance: -; d_gene: -; j_gene: TRBJ2-1; CDR3nt: TGTGCCAGCAGCCCCACAAAGGCCGGGAATGAGCAGTTCTTC; CDR3aa: CASSPTKAGNEQFF
v_gene: TRBV6-1; abundance: many; d_gene: TRBD1; j_gene: TRBJ2-5; CDR3nt: TGTGCCAGCAGTGAAGGGACAGGGGGCTTGGAGACCCAGTACTTC; CDR3aa: CASSEGTGGLETQYF
v_gene: TRBV29-1; abundance: -; d_gene: -; j_gene: TRBJ1-3; CDR3nt: TGCAGCGCTGGGGGAGGGGGGCTCTCTGGAAACACCATATATTTT; CDR3aa: CSAGGGGLSGNTIYF
v_gene: TRBV13; abundance: -; d_gene: TRBD2; j_gene: TRBJ2-7; CDR3nt: TGTGCCAGCAGCTACACTAGCGGGGAGAGCTCCTACGAGCAGTACTTC; CDR3aa: CASSYTSGESSYEQYF
v_gene: TRBV2; abundance: -; d_gene: -; j_gene: TRBJ1-1; CDR3nt: TGTGCCAGCAGTGGACTAGACGGGATGAACACTGAAGCTTTCTTT; CDR3aa: CASSGLDGMNTEAFF
v_gene: TRBV19; abundance: -; d_gene: -; j_gene: TRBJ1-6; CDR3nt: TGTGCCAGTAGTATTCAGGGATTGAATTCACCCCTCCACTTT; CDR3aa: CASSIQGLNSPLHF
v_gene: TRBV13; abundance: -; d_gene: TRBD2; j_gene: TRBJ2-1; CDR3nt: TGTGCCAGCAGCTCGGGGGGACGGACCTACAATGAGCAGTTCTTC; CDR3aa: CASSSGGRTYNEQFF
v_gene: TRBV28; abundance: -; d_gene: TRBD1; j_gene: TRBJ2-5; CDR3nt: TGTGCCAGCAGTCACCGACAGGGATTGTACCAAGAGACCCAGTACTTC; CDR3aa: CASSHRQGLYQETQYF
v_gene: TRBV7-2; abundance: many; d_gene: -; j_gene: TRBJ1-4; CDR3nt: TGTGCCAGCAGCTTAGGGTTACAGGTTAATGAAAAACTGTTTTTT; CDR3aa: CASSLGLQVNEKLFF
v_gene: TRBV5-1; abundance: -; d_gene: TRBD1; j_gene: TRBJ2-7; CDR3nt: TGCGCCAGCAGCTTTAGACAGGGCCACTACGAGCAGTACTTC; CDR3aa: CASSFRQGHYEQYF
v_gene: TRBV2; abundance: few; d_gene: TRBD1; j_gene: TRBJ1-1; CDR3nt: TGTGCCAGCTCCCCCGGGACAGGGCTATTAGGCACTGAAGCTTTCTTT; CDR3aa: CASSPGTGLLGTEAFF
v_gene: TRBV15; abundance: -; d_gene: -; j_gene: TRBJ2-2; CDR3nt: TGTGCCACCAGCACGGGACAAGCGAACACCGGGGAGCTGTTTTTT; CDR3aa: CATSTGQANTGELFF
v_gene: TRBV6-6; abundance: few; d_gene: TRBD2; j_gene: TRBJ2-5; CDR3nt: TGTGCCAGCAGTTACTCAGCGGGAGGGGTAGAGACCCAGTACTTC; CDR3aa: CASSYSAGGVETQYF
v_gene: TRBV7-8; abundance: -; d_gene: -; j_gene: TRBJ1-1; CDR3nt: TGTGCCAGCAGCTTAGGGAGGACTGAAGCTTTCTTT; CDR3aa: CASSLGRTEAFF
v_gene: TRBV6-5; abundance: -; d_gene: -; j_gene: TRBJ2-1; CDR3nt: TGTGCCAGCAGTGCAGACAGTTCGGGGGCAAATGAGCAGTTCTTC; CDR3aa: CASSADSSGANEQFF
v_gene: TRBV11-2; abundance: -; d_gene: -; j_gene: TRBJ2-1; CDR3nt: TGTGCCAGCAGCTTAGAACAGTACTACAATGAGCAGTTCTTC; CDR3aa: CASSLEQYYNEQFF
v_gene: TRBV29-1; abundance: -; d_gene: TRBD1; j_gene: TRBJ1-5; CDR3nt: TGCAGCGTTGCAGGGGGAGATAGCAATCAGCCCCAGCATTTT; CDR3aa: CSVAGGDSNQPQHF
v_gene: TRBV29-1; abundance: once; d_gene: -; j_gene: TRBJ2-3; CDR3nt: TGCAGCGTTGAAGAACAGCACACCCGAGCAGATACGCAGTATTTT; CDR3aa: CSVEEQHTRADTQYF
v_gene: TRBV6-4; abundance: -; d_gene: -; j_gene: TRBJ1-4; CDR3nt: TGTGCCAGCAGTCGCAAAGCTGATGGCGGTGAAAAACTGTTTTTT; CDR3aa: CASSRKADGGEKLFF
v_gene: TRBV6-5; abundance: few; d_gene: TRBD2; j_gene: TRBJ2-2; CDR3nt: TGTGCCAGCAGTTACTCGACTAGCGGGACGACCGGGGAGCTGTTTTTT; CDR3aa: CASSYSTSGTTGELFF
v_gene: TRBV19; abundance: -; d_gene: -; j_gene: TRBJ1-1; CDR3nt: TGTGCCAGTAGTATAGTTACAGGGCGACGCACTGAAGCTTTCTTT; CDR3aa: CASSIVTGRRTEAFF
v_gene: TRBV6-1; abundance: many; d_gene: TRBD2; j_gene: TRBJ2-1; CDR3nt: TGTGCCAGCAGTGGTACCAGCGGGAGCCCCAATGAGCAGTTCTTC; CDR3aa: CASSGTSGSPNEQFF
v_gene: TRBV7-9; abundance: many; d_gene: -; j_gene: TRBJ2-7; CDR3nt: TGTGCCAGCAGCTTACCTACTAGTTGGTACGAGCAGTACTTC; CDR3aa: CASSLPTSWYEQYF
v_gene: TRBV4-1; abundance: few; d_gene: -; j_gene: TRBJ1-2; CDR3nt: TGCGCCAGCAGCCAAGTCGGCGGGGTTGTAGATAACTATGGCTACACCTTC; CDR3aa: CASSQVGGVVDNYGYTF
v_gene: TRBV28; abundance: few; d_gene: -; j_gene: TRBJ2-7; CDR3nt: TGTGCCAGCAGCCCCACGGGTCAAAGGCAGTACTTC; CDR3aa: CASSPTGQRQYF
v_gene: TRBV28; abundance: -; d_gene: TRBD2; j_gene: TRBJ2-1; CDR3nt: TGTGCCAGCAGTTTAGCGGGACTAGCGGACAACCACAATGAGCAGTTCTTC; CDR3aa: CASSLAGLADNHNEQFF
v_gene: TRBV9; abundance: -; d_gene: TRBD2; j_gene: TRBJ2-7; CDR3nt: TGTGCCAGCAGCGAAGGGACTAGCGGGATCGGGCAGTACTTC; CDR3aa: CASSEGTSGIGQYF
v_gene: TRBV7-9; abundance: -; d_gene: -; j_gene: TRBJ2-5; CDR3nt: TGTGCCAGCAGACTGACGGTGGGGCTCCAAGAGACCCAGTACTTC; CDR3aa: CASRLTVGLQETQYF
v_gene: TRBV5-1; abundance: -; d_gene: -; j_gene: TRBJ2-7; CDR3nt: TGCGCCAGCAGCTTGTCCGGCTACGAGCAGTACTTC; CDR3aa: CASSLSGYEQYF
v_gene: TRBV28; abundance: once; d_gene: -; j_gene: TRBJ1-5; CDR3nt: TGTGCCAGCAGTCCCCGCCGCAGGGGTTCGGGCGATCAGCCCCAGCATTTT; CDR3aa: CASSPRRRGSGDQPQHF
v_gene: TRBV2; abundance: -; d_gene: -; j_gene: TRBJ2-1; CDR3nt: TGTGCCAGCAGTGAGGCGACTAGCTACAATGAGCAGTTCTTC; CDR3aa: CASSEATSYNEQFF
v_gene: TRBV10-1; abundance: -; d_gene: -; j_gene: TRBJ2-7; CDR3nt: TGCGCCAGCAGTGGTGGGCCAGTGCAGTACTTC; CDR3aa: CASSGGPVQYF
v_gene: TRBV19; abundance: few; d_gene: TRBD1; j_gene: TRBJ1-2; CDR3nt: TGTGCCAGTAGTCCCGGGACAGGGGGCAGCTACACCTTC; CDR3aa: CASSPGTGGSYTF
v_gene: TRBV7-9; abundance: -; d_gene: -; j_gene: TRBJ2-7; CDR3nt: TGTGCCAGCAGCTTAGGCGGGCAGTACCCCTACGAGCAGTACTTC; CDR3aa: CASSLGGQYPYEQYF
v_gene: TRBV11-2; abundance: -; d_gene: -; j_gene: TRBJ2-5; CDR3nt: TGTGCCAGCAGCTCACTAGGGTGGGAGACCCAGTACTTC; CDR3aa: CASSSLGWETQYF
v_gene: TRBV27; abundance: -; d_gene: TRBD2; j_gene: TRBJ2-1; CDR3nt: TGTGCCAGCAGTCCAAAGCGGGGGGCGGGAGCGGGTGAGCAGTTCTTC; CDR3aa: CASSPKRGAGAGEQFF
v_gene: TRBV5-5; abundance: -; d_gene: -; j_gene: TRBJ2-7; CDR3nt: TGTGCCAGCAGCTTCTCCTACGAGCAGTACTTC; CDR3aa: CASSFSYEQYF
v_gene: TRBV19; abundance: -; d_gene: -; j_gene: TRBJ1-1; CDR3nt: TGTGCCAGTAGTTCCCCCCTCGGAGAGACTGGGACTGAAGCTTTCTTT; CDR3aa: CASSSPLGETGTEAFF
v_gene: TRBV28; abundance: -; d_gene: TRBD1; j_gene: TRBJ1-1; CDR3nt: TGTGCCAGCAGTTTAAGGACAGGGGGCGGTAAAAGATATGCTTTCTTT; CDR3aa: CASSLRTGGGKRYAFF
v_gene: TRBV5-1; abundance: -; d_gene: TRBD1; j_gene: TRBJ1-3; CDR3nt: TGCGCCAGCAGCTTAGGGACAGGATCCTTCCTCCGAAACACCATATATTTT; CDR3aa: CASSLGTGSFLRNTIYF
v_gene: TRBV6-5; abundance: -; d_gene: TRBD2; j_gene: TRBJ2-3; CDR3nt: TGTGCCACCGCGTCTAGCGGGAGCACAGATACGCAGTATTTT; CDR3aa: CATASSGSTDTQYF
v_gene: TRBV27; abundance: -; d_gene: -; j_gene: TRBJ1-1; CDR3nt: TGTGCCAGCAGTTTAAATCTCGGGGTGAACACTGAAGCTTTCTTT; CDR3aa: CASSLNLGVNTEAFF
v_gene: TRBV7-6; abundance: -; d_gene: -; j_gene: TRBJ2-1; CDR3nt: TGTGCCAGCAGCTTAGTGGCGGGTGAGCAGTTCTTC; CDR3aa: CASSLVAGEQFF
v_gene: TRBV7-9; abundance: -; d_gene: -; j_gene: TRBJ1-1; CDR3nt: TGTGCCAGCAGCTTAGTTCGGTATGGGACTGAAGCTTTCTTT; CDR3aa: CASSLVRYGTEAFF